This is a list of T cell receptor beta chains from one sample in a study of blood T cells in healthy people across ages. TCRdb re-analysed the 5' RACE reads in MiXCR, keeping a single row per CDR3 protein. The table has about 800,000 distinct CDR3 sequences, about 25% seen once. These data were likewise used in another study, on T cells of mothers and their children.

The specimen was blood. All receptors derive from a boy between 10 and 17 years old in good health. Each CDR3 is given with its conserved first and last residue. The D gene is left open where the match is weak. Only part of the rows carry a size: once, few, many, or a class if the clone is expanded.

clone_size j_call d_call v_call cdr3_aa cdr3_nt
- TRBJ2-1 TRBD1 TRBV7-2 CASSPRGGWEQFF TGTGCCAGCAGCCCCCGAGGGGGCTGGGAGCAGTTCTTC
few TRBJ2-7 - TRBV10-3 CAISESMDWVAYEQYF TGTGCCATCAGTGAGTCAATGGATTGGGTGGCCTACGAGCAGTACTTC
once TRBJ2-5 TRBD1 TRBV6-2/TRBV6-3 CASSAEKVATGEEYF TGTGCCAGCAGTGCTGAAAAGGTGGCGACAGGGGAGGAGTACTTC
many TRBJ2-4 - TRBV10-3 CAISESIGRKALNIQYF TGTGCCATCAGTGAGTCGATTGGACGCAAGGCCCTAAACATTCAGTACTTC
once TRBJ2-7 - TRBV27 CASRLRGLGTYEQYF TGTGCCAGCAGACTCCGGGGACTCGGTACATACGAGCAGTACTTC
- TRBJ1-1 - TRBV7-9 CASSSGAEAFF TGTGCCAGCAGCTCTGGGGCTGAAGCTTTCTTT
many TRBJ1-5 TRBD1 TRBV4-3 CASSQDRGNQPQHF TGCGCCAGCAGCCAAGACAGGGGGAATCAGCCCCAGCATTTT
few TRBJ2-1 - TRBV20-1 CASGDTYNEQFF TGCGCCTCCGGGGATACCTACAATGAGCAGTTCTTC
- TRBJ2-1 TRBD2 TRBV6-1 CASSEGTSGRAYNEQFF TGTGCCAGCAGTGAAGGGACTAGCGGGAGGGCCTACAATGAGCAGTTCTTC
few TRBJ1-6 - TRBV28 CASSSTRPDYNSPLHF TGTGCCAGCAGTTCGACAAGGCCCGATTATAATTCACCCCTCCACTTT
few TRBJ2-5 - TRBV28 CASSFMMRGRETQYF TGTGCCAGCAGTTTTATGATGAGGGGTCGAGAGACCCAGTACTTC
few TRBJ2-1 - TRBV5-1 CASSLGPPSSDEQFF TGCGCCAGCAGCTTAGGACCCCCATCGAGCGATGAGCAGTTCTTC
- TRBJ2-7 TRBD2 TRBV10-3 CAVGGLAGEYEQYF TGTGCCGTCGGGGGACTAGCGGGAGAGTACGAGCAGTACTTC
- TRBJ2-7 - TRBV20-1 CSALWSISYEQCF TGCAGTGCGTTGTGGTCGATCTCCTACGAGCAGTGCTTC
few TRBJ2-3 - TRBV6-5 CARGNRRSDTQYF TGTGCCAGAGGGAACCGCAGATCAGATACGCAGTATTTT
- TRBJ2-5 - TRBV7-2 CASSLVGLVETQYF TGTGCCAGCAGCTTAGTCGGTTTAGTGGAGACCCAGTACTTC
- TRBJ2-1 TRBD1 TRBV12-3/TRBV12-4 CASTWDRVHNEQFF TGTGCCAGCACCTGGGACAGGGTCCACAATGAGCAGTTCTTC
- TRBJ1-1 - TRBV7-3 CASSLGTGEAFF TGTGCCAGCAGCTTAGGGACTGGAGAAGCTTTCTTT
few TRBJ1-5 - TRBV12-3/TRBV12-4 CASSLGTINQPQHF TGTGCCAGCAGTTTGGGGACAATCAATCAGCCCCAGCATTTT
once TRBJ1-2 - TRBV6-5 CASSSSGRGYTF TGTGCCAGCAGTTCTAGCGGGAGAGGCTACACCTTC
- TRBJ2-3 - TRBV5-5 CASSVQGSHTDTQYF TGTGCCAGCAGCGTACAGGGTTCACATACAGATACGCAGTATTTT
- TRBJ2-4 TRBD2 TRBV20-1 CSARGGTSGSDQYF TGCAGTGCTAGAGGGGGGACTAGCGGGAGTGATCAGTACTTC
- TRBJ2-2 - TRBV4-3 CASSQVRLSGELFF TGCGCCAGCAGCCAAGTCAGGTTGAGCGGGGAGCTGTTTTTT
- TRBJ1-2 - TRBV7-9 CASSLSDDGYTF TGTGCCAGCAGCTTATCGGATGACGGCTACACCTTC
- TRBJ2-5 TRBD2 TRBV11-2 CASSLAIAGERQTQYF TGTGCCAGCAGCTTAGCCATAGCGGGAGAGCGCCAGACCCAGTACTTC
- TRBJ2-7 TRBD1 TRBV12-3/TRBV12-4 CASSYRGPSYEQYF TGTGCCAGCAGCTACAGGGGGCCATCCTACGAGCAGTACTTC
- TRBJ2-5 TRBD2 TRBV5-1 CASSFVSSGVQETQYF TGCGCCAGCAGCTTCGTTTCTAGCGGGGTCCAAGAGACCCAGTACTTC
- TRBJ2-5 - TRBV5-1 CASSLVRVGETQYF TGCGCCAGCAGCTTGGTGCGGGTAGGGGAGACCCAGTACTTC
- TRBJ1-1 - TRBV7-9 CASSGGTIMNTEAFF TGTGCCAGCAGCGGTGGTACTATCATGAACACTGAAGCTTTCTTT
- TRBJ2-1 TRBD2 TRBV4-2 CASSHREATYNEQFF TGTGCCAGCAGCCATCGGGAGGCCACCTACAATGAGCAGTTCTTC
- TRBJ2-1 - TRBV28 CASSYAVAEQFF TGTGCCAGCAGTTACGCGGTAGCCGAGCAGTTCTTC
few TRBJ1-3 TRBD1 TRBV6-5 CASSSYRGFSGNTIYF TGTGCCAGCAGTTCCTACAGGGGATTCTCTGGAAACACCATATATTTT
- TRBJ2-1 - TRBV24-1 CATSDYNSLNEQFF TGTGCCACCAGTGATTATAACAGCCTTAATGAGCAGTTCTTC
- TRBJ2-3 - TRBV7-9 CASSRRTDTDTQYF TGTGCCAGCAGCAGGAGGACAGACACAGATACGCAGTATTTT
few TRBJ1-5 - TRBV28 CASKFGRRDNQPQHF TGTGCCAGCAAATTTGGGCGGCGGGACAATCAGCCCCAGCATTTT
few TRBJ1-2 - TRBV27 CASIPTDNYGYTF TGTGCCAGCATCCCGACGGATAACTATGGCTACACCTTC
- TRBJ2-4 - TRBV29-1 CTSSLAKNIQYF TGCACCAGCTCTCTAGCCAAAAACATTCAGTACTTC
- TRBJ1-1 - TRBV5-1 CASSWATGALDEAFF TGCGCCAGCAGTTGGGCCACCGGTGCGCTCGATGAAGCTTTCTTT
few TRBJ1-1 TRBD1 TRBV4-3 CASSRQGPTEAFF TGCGCCAGCAGCCGACAGGGTCCCACTGAAGCTTTCTTT
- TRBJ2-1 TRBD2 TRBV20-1 CSAGGLAGYNEQFF TGCAGTGCTGGCGGACTAGCGGGATACAATGAGCAGTTCTTC
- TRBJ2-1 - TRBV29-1 CSVRDLRVVEFF TGCAGCGTTCGAGATTTGAGGGTTGTGGAGTTCTTC
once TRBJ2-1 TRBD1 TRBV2 CATQGDRTYNEQFF TGTGCCACACAGGGGGACAGGACATACAATGAGCAATTCTTC
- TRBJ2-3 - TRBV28 CASGRGGTDTQYF TGTGCCAGCGGGCGGGGTGGTACAGATACGCAGTATTTT
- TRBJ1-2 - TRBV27 CASSESGTVNYGYTF TGTGCCAGCAGCGAAAGCGGCACAGTTAACTATGGCTACACCTTC
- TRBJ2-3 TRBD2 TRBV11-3 CSSGEGTDTQYF TGTTCCAGCGGGGAAGGCACAGATACGCAGTATTTT
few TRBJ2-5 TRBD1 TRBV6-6 CASRVRGQGSETQYF TGTGCCAGCAGGGTTCGGGGACAGGGGTCGGAGACCCAGTACTTC
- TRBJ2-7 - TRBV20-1 CSGRESSYEQYF TGCAGTGGACGGGAGAGCTCCTACGAGCAGTACTTC
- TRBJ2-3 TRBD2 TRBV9 CASSGTSGGLYTDTQYF TGTGCCAGCAGCGGGACTAGCGGGGGGCTATACACAGATACGCAGTATTTT
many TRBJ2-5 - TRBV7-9 CASSLLLDQETQYF TGTGCCAGCAGCTTACTACTAGATCAAGAGACCCAGTACTTC
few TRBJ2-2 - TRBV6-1 CATLYRDTGELFF TGTGCCACCCTTTACAGGGACACCGGGGAGCTGTTTTTT
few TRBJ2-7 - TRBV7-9 CASSLGVGEQYF TGTGCCAGCAGCTTAGGAGTAGGCGAGCAGTACTTC
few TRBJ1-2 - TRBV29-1 CSVEDIPLNGGYTF TGCAGCGTTGAAGATATACCCCTGAACGGTGGCTACACCTTC
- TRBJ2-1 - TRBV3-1 CASSQLSEQFF TGTGCCAGCAGCCAGCTGAGTGAGCAGTTCTTC
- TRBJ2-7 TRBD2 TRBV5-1 CASSLDGRGSYEQYF TGCGCCAGCAGCTTGGATGGGAGGGGTTCCTACGAGCAGTACTTC
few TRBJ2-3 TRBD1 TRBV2 CASSEWTGGTDTQYF TGTGCCAGCAGTGAATGGACAGGGGGCACAGATACGCAGTATTTT
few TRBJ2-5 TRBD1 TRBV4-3 CASSLGTGAEETQYF TGCGCCAGCAGCCTTGGGACAGGGGCGGAAGAGACCCAGTACTTC
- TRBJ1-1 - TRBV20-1 CSARDRIYGDPEAFF TGCAGTGCTAGAGATCGGATTTATGGAGATCCTGAAGCTTTCTTT
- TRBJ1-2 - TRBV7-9 CASSLAAEPTNYGYTF TGCGCCAGCAGCTTAGCCGCAGAGCCCACTAACTATGGCTACACCTTC
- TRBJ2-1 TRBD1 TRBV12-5 CASGLGQGGNEQFF TGTGCTAGTGGTTTGGGACAGGGGGGGAATGAGCAGTTCTTC